Listed below are T cell receptor beta chains from one sample, sequenced in a study of molecular identifiers for immune sequencing clone quantification. TCRdb called the PCR reads again in MiXCR, with one record for every CDR3 protein. Of over 550,000 distinct CDR3 sequences in the sample, about 25% were seen once. Sequencing was done on a sample of naive CD8+ T cells from blood, with Jurkat cell RNA spiked in. Receptor source: a human donor in good health. Some libraries in this study had Jurkat cell RNA spiked in. Both conserved end residues are part of each CDR3. D genes are given only for firm matches. Clone size appears in some rows only: once, few, many, or a class for an expanded clone.

d_gene | j_gene | v_gene | abundance | CDR3aa | CDR3nt
. | TRBJ1-4 | TRBV11-3 | . | CASSPAPSDTRNEKLFF | TGTGCCAGCAGCCCCGCCCCATCCGACACGAGAAATGAAAAACTGTTTTTT
TRBD2 | TRBJ2-3 | TRBV27 | many | CASRHGLAGTDTQYF | TGTGCCAGCAGACACGGACTAGCGGGCACAGATACGCAGTATTTT
TRBD2 | TRBJ2-1 | TRBV12-3/TRBV12-4 | . | CASSLVSGGALVNEQFF | TGTGCCAGCAGTTTGGTTAGCGGGGGGGCTTTGGTCAATGAGCAGTTCTTC
TRBD2 | TRBJ2-7 | TRBV19 | few | CASSILAGGPHEQYF | TGTGCCAGTAGTATTCTGGCGGGAGGGCCCCACGAGCAGTACTTC
. | TRBJ2-7 | TRBV6-5 | . | CASSKVWDNSYEQYF | TGTGCCAGCAGTAAAGTATGGGACAACTCCTACGAGCAGTACTTC
. | TRBJ2-1 | TRBV19 | few | CASSIPFNEQFF | TGTGCCAGTAGTATCCCCTTCAATGAGCAGTTCTTC
. | TRBJ2-7 | TRBV20-1 | many | CSARSWSYEQYF | TGCAGTGCTAGAAGTTGGTCCTACGAGCAGTACTTC
. | TRBJ1-3 | TRBV7-9 | many | CASSFPPAASSGNTIYF | TGTGCCAGCAGCTTTCCCCCGGCGGCGAGCTCTGGAAACACCATATATTTT
. | TRBJ2-1 | TRBV19 | . | CASSIDFQGPSSYNEQFF | TGTGCCAGTAGTATAGACTTTCAGGGCCCAAGCTCCTACAATGAGCAGTTCTTC
. | TRBJ2-7 | TRBV28 | . | CASNDPGDEQYF | TGTGCCAGCAATGACCCCGGGGACGAGCAGTACTTC
TRBD1 | TRBJ2-5 | TRBV4-1 | . | CASSPYHRGSVETQYF | TGCGCCAGCAGCCCGTACCACAGGGGGTCGGTAGAGACCCAGTACTTC
. | TRBJ1-6 | TRBV6-6 | . | CASSYVQGENSPLHF | TGTGCCAGCAGTTACGTACAGGGTGAGAATTCACCCCTCCACTTT
. | TRBJ1-5 | TRBV6-4 | few | CASSVVLGDQPQHF | TGTGCCAGCAGTGTGGTGTTAGGGGATCAGCCCCAGCATTTT
. | TRBJ1-4 | TRBV4-3 | many | CASRDSRNEKLFF | TGCGCCAGCAGGGATAGCCGTAATGAAAAACTGTTTTTT
. | TRBJ2-1 | TRBV3-1 | few | CASSRMTLGDEQFF | TGTGCCAGCAGCCGCATGACCCTTGGCGATGAGCAGTTCTTC
TRBD1 | TRBJ1-2 | TRBV5-4 | . | CASSVKWDSNYGYTF | TGTGCCAGCAGCGTGAAGTGGGACAGTAACTATGGCTACACCTTC
TRBD1 | TRBJ1-1 | TRBV19 | . | CASTDRGRTEAFF | TGTGCCAGCACGGACAGGGGACGCACTGAAGCTTTCTTT
. | TRBJ1-5 | TRBV7-8 | many | CASSSDDSSSWPQHF | TGTGCCAGCAGCTCAGATGACAGTTCCTCTTGGCCCCAGCATTTT
. | TRBJ1-5 | TRBV24-1 | few | CATSDSGSNQPQHF | TGTGCCACCAGTGATTCTGGGAGCAATCAGCCCCAGCATTTT
. | TRBJ2-2 | TRBV27 | many | CASSLGNTGELFF | TGTGCCAGCAGTCTAGGGAACACCGGGGAGCTGTTTTTT
. | TRBJ2-3 | TRBV11-2 | . | CASSISSSTDTQYF | TGTGCCAGCAGTATTTCTTCTAGCACAGATACGCAGTATTTT
TRBD2 | TRBJ2-3 | TRBV10-3 | many | CAISESSGGQIIDTQYF | TGTGCCATCAGTGAGTCCAGCGGGGGGCAAATCATAGATACGCAGTATTTT
. | TRBJ1-4 | TRBV12-3/TRBV12-4 | once | CASSSVGEVEKLFF | TGTGCCAGCAGTTCGGTAGGGGAGGTTGAAAAACTGTTTTTT
. | TRBJ2-7 | TRBV12-3/TRBV12-4 | . | CASSLLLYERYF | TGTGCCAGCAGCCTTCTTCTTTACGAGCGGTACTTC
. | TRBJ1-5 | TRBV7-9 | many | CARAVVLSNQPQHF | TGTGCCAGGGCTGTGGTCCTAAGCAATCAGCCCCAGCATTTT
. | TRBJ1-2 | TRBV6-2/TRBV6-3 | few | CASSSLHRDTNNYGYTF | TGTGCCAGCAGTTCCCTCCACCGGGACACCAATAACTATGGCTACACCTTC
. | TRBJ2-7 | TRBV7-9 | . | CASSPSGRPDKQYF | TGTGCCAGCAGCCCGTCAGGACGTCCGGACAAGCAGTACTTC
. | TRBJ2-2 | TRBV29-1 | many | CSAKGPDNTGELFF | TGCAGCGCCAAAGGGCCGGATAATACCGGGGAGCTGTTTTTT